This TCR beta chain was observed in a study of response to subunit inactivated influenza vaccine (dated by TCRdb to the late 2010s). Regarding the study in general: To follow how T cells responded to a trivalent subunit inactivated influenza vaccine, the researchers relied on deep quantitative profiling of the T cell receptor repertoire. General findings and caveats noted by the study authors: It was suggested by the authors that each seasonal influenza vaccination may recruit only a limited number of new T cells.

Library preparation employed RT-PCR. The sequencing machine was an Illumina HiSeq 2500. The public reads were run again by TCRdb, first through fastp at Q25 and then through MiXCR, and only productive beta chains were kept. Identical CDR3 protein sequences are pooled into one entry, listed with their most common genes and DNA. The sample profile shows approximately 680,000 distinct CDR3 sequences; approximately 15% of them were found once. The top ten clones comprise around 10% of the sample. This clonotype was detected only a few times. Its recognized antigen is unknown. Qualities for individual bases were not recorded, and no much larger clone is one base off. The receptor was isolated from a man aged 50 to 59 who received an inactivated influenza vaccine. Donor details come from another sample of the same person, matched by shared clones. The input for sequencing was PBMCs from blood, taken 11 to 12 days after vaccination.

Here is the DNA: TGTGCCAGCAGCTTAGACAGGGCGCCAAGCTACGAGCAGTACTTC. Its protein reads: CASSLDRAPSYEQYF. In this chain, TRBV11-2 is recombined with TRBJ2-7; the D segment could be TRBD1, given 5 matching bases. V sheds 0 bases and J sheds 3 bases, leaving 12 bases between their ends. For CDR1 and CDR2, the germline V gene lists SGHAT and FQNNGV. Including cysteine and phenylalanine, the CDR3 has 15 amino acids. The read is trimmed to its CDR3 DNA, 45 bases read in frame from base 1.